Below, 7 T cell receptor beta chains from the same sample are listed, as sequenced in a study of blood T cell repertoires in COVID-19. Some clones are missing from TCRdb's copy, which holds only in-frame ones; the method was immunoSEQ multiplex PCR. The sample consists of some 150,000 clones, roughly nine tenths of them appearing once. The sample comprised peripheral blood. The receptor source for this set is a woman of 80 years or more in a cohort sampled during active or convalescent COVID-19.

The chain has TRBV6-5 and TRBJ1-5; D gene unclear. The germline V gene has CDR1 MNHEY and CDR2 SVGAGI. The V end was cut by 7 bases, the J end by 6 bases, with 4 bases between. The CDR3 consists of 10 residues. CDR3 residues: CASNSQPQHF. Written as DNA, the CDR3 is TGTGCCAGCAATAGTCAGCCCCAGCATTTT.

The V gene is TRBV5-1, the J gene TRBJ1-2; 9 positions agree with TRBD1. Unmatched junction bases numbered 7, after V lost 0 bases and J lost 4 bases. Germline V lookup: CDR1 SGHRS, CDR2 YFSETQ. The CDR3 is 16 residues long. The CDR3 nucleotides read TGCGCCAGCAGCTTGGAGAGGGGACAGGGTGTCTATGGCTACACCTTC. This gives the protein CASSLERGQGVYGYTF.

The V call is TRBV19, the J call TRBJ2-1, with a weak D call TRBD2 (5 bases). The CDR3 is 14 amino acids. CDR1 is LNHDA and CDR2 is SQIVND in the germline V gene (reference sequence). V was cut by 1 base and J by 11 bases, with 15 bases left in between. The DNA for the CDR3 is TGTGCCAGTAGTATAGTTGGAGGTCTGGATAAGCAGTTCTTC. It translates to CASSIVGGLDKQFF.

The chain joins TRBV2 to TRBJ1-2; D ambiguous. V lost 6 bases and J lost 3, with 5 bases in between. The length of the CDR3 is 11 residues. Germline CDR1 is SNHLY and CDR2 is FYNNEI. The CDR3 DNA reads TGTGCCAGCAGGAGGGACTATGGCTACACCTTC. As protein: CASRRDYGYTF.

The chain combines TRBV4-3 with TRBJ2-2, with D tentatively TRBD2 (6 bases). Trimming cost V 0 bases and J 2 bases, with 13 bases left between them. Looked up from germline, CDR1 is LGHNA and CDR2 is YSLEER. CDR3 length equals 17 residues. CDR3 protein: CASSQEYRGTNTGELFF. The CDR3 DNA reads TGCGCCAGCAGCCAAGAATATCGGGGGACCAACACCGGGGAGCTGTTTTTT.

This rearrangement joins TRBV5-1 to TRBJ2-5; D call uncertain. The CDR3 is made up of 15 amino acids. Germline CDR1 SGHRS, CDR2 YFSETQ. Trimming cost V 1 base and J 1 base, with 11 bases left between them. CDR3 DNA sequence: TGCGCCAGCAGCTTGAAATGGGCAGTCCAAGAGACCCAGTACTTC. The encoded protein is CASSLKWAVQETQYF.

The sample holds a few counts of this clone. V and J are TRBV12-5 and TRBJ2-1; 10 bases map to TRBD2. The CDR3 is 15 amino acids. Germline V gene sequence: CDR1 LGHNT, CDR2 FRNRAP. With V trimmed by 6 bases and J by 7 bases, 9 bases remained unmatched. The CDR3 region is CASGRASGSWNEQFF. CDR3 bases: TGTGCTAGTGGACGGGCTAGCGGGAGTTGGAATGAGCAGTTCTTC.